This T cell receptor beta chain derives from a study of cytomegalovirus exposure and HLA in healthy donors. General study findings and limits: Investigators reported approximately 170 TCR beta chains as tied to cytomegalovirus. Subsequent analysis of the roughly 120 validation repertoires found a tendency for first-cohort TCR clusters to co-occur. As was reported, the classifier diagnosed cytomegalovirus status with high specificity and sensitivity.

From the roughly 120-subject validation cohort, which was separate from the roughly 620-subject first cohort, the donors were drawn. This CDR3 is 13 amino acids long. The germline V and J ends were trimmed by 2 bases and 3 bases, with 7 bases remaining between them. Per germline, CDR1 SGHNT and CDR2 YYREEE (reference sequence). Here immunoSEQ multiplex PCR was the method, and the copy in TCRdb shows in-frame clones only, minus some. The sample records 150,000 to 200,000 clones, about 84% being singletons. This clone appeared a few times. Its target is unknown. The receptor was derived from a young woman in good health and CMV-seronegative. Sequencing input: PBMCs. This sequence joins TRBV5-4 and TRBJ2-3; D uncertain. The chain's CDR3 is CASSFARTDTQYF. Here the CDR3 DNA reads TGTGCCAGCAGCTTTGCTAGAACAGATACGCAGTATTTT.